There are many counts of the clone carrying this T cell receptor (beta chain). Its antigen is as yet unknown. The data derive from a study of T-cell memory formation after mild COVID-19. Overall study results and limits: Clones contracting over day 15 to 85 were CD4/CD8 balanced, with later expanders leaning CD4+.

After 5'RACE with constant-segment primers, TCR alpha and TCR beta cDNA libraries carrying sample barcodes and UMIs were obtained. Via MiXCR, TCRdb re-called the 5' RACE reads, giving one row per CDR3 protein. The repertoire consists of a few hundred thousand distinct CDR3 sequences, with more than 20% occurring once and the leading ten covering 7.5% to 10%. CDR1 and CDR2 from the germline V gene are MNHEY and SVGAGI. After removal of 6 bases from V and 2 bases from J, the junction contained 7 bases not matched to a gene. The CDR3 consists of 14 residues. The TCR sequence derives from an adult woman who had mild COVID-19 (a few samples of this study predate the infection). Cell type and time point are not known. Specimen: PBMCs or a T cell subset sorted from them (not recorded which). The genes are TRBV6-5 and TRBJ2-7, with 7 positions matching TRBD2. Written as DNA, the CDR3 is TGTGCCAGCAGAGGTCGGGGACTACCCTACGAGCAGTACTTC. Translating gives CASRGRGLPYEQYF.